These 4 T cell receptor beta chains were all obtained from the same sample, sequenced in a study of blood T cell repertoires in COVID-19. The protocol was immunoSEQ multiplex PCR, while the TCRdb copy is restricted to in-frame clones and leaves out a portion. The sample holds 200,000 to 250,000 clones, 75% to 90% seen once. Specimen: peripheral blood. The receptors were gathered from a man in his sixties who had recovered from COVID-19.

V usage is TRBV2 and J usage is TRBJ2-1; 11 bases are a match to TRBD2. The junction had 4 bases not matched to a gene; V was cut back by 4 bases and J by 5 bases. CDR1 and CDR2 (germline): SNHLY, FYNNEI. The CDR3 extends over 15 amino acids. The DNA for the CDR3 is TGTGCCAGCAGTGGACTAGCGGGGCCGCACAATGAGCAGTTCTTC. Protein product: CASSGLAGPHNEQFF.

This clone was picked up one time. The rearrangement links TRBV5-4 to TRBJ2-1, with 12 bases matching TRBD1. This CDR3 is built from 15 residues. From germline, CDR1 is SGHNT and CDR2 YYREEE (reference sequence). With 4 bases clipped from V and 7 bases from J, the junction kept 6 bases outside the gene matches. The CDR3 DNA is TGTGCCAGCAGCCAAGGGACAGGGGGCGCGAATGAGCAGTTCTTC. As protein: CASSQGTGGANEQFF. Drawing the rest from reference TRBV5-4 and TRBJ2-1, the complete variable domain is ETGVTQSPTHLIKTRGQQVTLRCSSQSGHNTVSWYQQALGQGPQFIFQYYREEENGRGNFPPRFSGLQFPNYSSELNVNALELDDSALYLCASSQGTGGANEQFFGPGTRLTVL.

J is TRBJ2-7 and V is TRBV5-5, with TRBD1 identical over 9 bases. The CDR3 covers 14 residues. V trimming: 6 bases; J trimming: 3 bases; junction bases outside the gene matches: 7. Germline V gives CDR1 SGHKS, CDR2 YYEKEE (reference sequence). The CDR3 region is CASTVTGGIYEQYF. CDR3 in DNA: TGTGCCAGCACCGTGACAGGGGGTATCTACGAGCAGTACTTC.

The CDR3 bases are TGTGCCAGCAGCTTAGGAGGAGACAGGGGTTACGAGCAGTACTTC. This gives the protein CASSLGGDRGYEQYF. The J gene is TRBJ2-7, the V gene TRBV11-2; 8 bases match TRBD1. The CDR3 consists of 15 residues. J lost 4 bases, V lost 1 base, and 6 bases had no gene match. Germline values: CDR1 SGHAT, CDR2 FQNNGV. Complete variable domain (other parts from reference TRBV11-2 and TRBJ2-7): EAGVAQSPRYKIIEKRQSVAFWCNPISGHATLYWYQQILGQGPKLLIQFQNNGVVDDSQLPKDRFSAERLKGVDSTLKIQPAKLEDSAVYLCASSLGGDRGYEQYFGPGTRLTVT.